This T cell receptor beta chain appears in the sequencing data of a study of spatial heterogeneity in lung cancer. Overall study context: Detection of beta-chain sequences consistently exceeded that of alpha-chain sequences. Across the raw uncorrected reads, a unique TCR and UMI combination was observed, on average, more than ten times.

This clonotype was observed at least ten times. Via MiXCR, TCRdb re-called the 5' RACE reads, giving one row per CDR3 protein. The table records more than 1,500 distinct CDR3 sequences, under 30% of them present only once. The time point denotes: sample taken at primary tumor resection. Whole RNA obtained from tumor, nontumor lung or frozen PBMC underwent sequencing without sorting. The clonotype originates from a male donor with early-stage non-small cell lung cancer. This material consisted of PBMCs, taken at surgery.

For the CDR3, the DNA is TGTGCCAGCAGCTCGCCGGGACAGGGTAATTCACCCCTCCACTTT. This gives the protein CASSSPGQGNSPLHF. The rearrangement links TRBV7-2 to TRBJ1-6, with 9 bases fitting TRBD1. The CDR3 spans 15 residues. Germline loops: CDR1 SGHTA, CDR2 FQGNSA. V gave up 4 bases and J gave up 6 bases; unmatched junction bases: 4.